This T cell receptor beta chain appears in the sequencing data of a study of blood T cell repertoires in COVID-19. Trimming took 7 bases from V and 6 from J; bases not matched to a gene: 4. This CDR3 is built from 14 residues. CDR1 is LGHDT and CDR2 is YNNKEL in the germline V gene (reference sequence). Data came from immunoSEQ multiplex PCR; TCRdb stores just in-frame clones and leaves some out. The sample consists of about 94,000 clones, more than 80% of them appearing once. The specimen was peripheral blood. The gene calls are TRBV3-1 (or the pseudogene TRBV3-2) and TRBJ1-6; 9 nucleotides agree with TRBD1. The sequence derives from a woman aged 80 or over with acute or convalescent COVID-19. The CDR3 protein is CASTSGQGNSPLHF. In nucleotides, the CDR3 is TGTGCCAGCACCTCGGGACAGGGTAATTCACCCCTCCACTTT.